What follows are 25 T cell receptor beta chains derived from one specimen sequenced in a study of CD4 T cells in relation to SARS-CoV-2 and coronaviruses. These receptors have no identified antigens. The table came from immunoSEQ multiplex PCR; TCRdb's copy has only in-frame clones and leaves some out. Of under 20,000 clones in the sample, roughly 83% were seen once. Before the COVID-19 pandemic, during about 2011-2019, CD4+ T cells were taken from unexposed donors. The cells were cultured for about ten days before CD4+ T cells were isolated. Specimen: CD4+ T cells from PBMCs, cultured in vitro. All receptors come from a human donor in good health.

The V gene is TRBV7-2, the J gene TRBJ2-5; D is perhaps TRBD1 (6 bases). Trimming cost V 2 bases and J 5 bases, with 12 bases left between them. The CDR3 runs 14 residues. Per the germline V gene, CDR1 is SGHTA and CDR2 is FQGNSA. In DNA form, the CDR3 reads TGTGCCAGCAGCTTACAGGGGACACAGGAGACCCAGTACTTC. It encodes CASSLQGTQETQYF.

The V call is TRBV18, the J call TRBJ2-3; 10 bases fit TRBD1. Germline lookup yields CDR1 KGHSH and CDR2 LQKENI. The CDR3 runs 16 residues. J gave up 4 bases and V 1 base, and 5 bases lay outside the gene matches. CDR3 nucleotide sequence: TGTGCCAGCTCACCACGGACAGGGGGTGCTGCAGATACGCAGTATTTT. Translated, it gives CASSPRTGGAADTQYF.

The chain joins TRBV9 to TRBJ1-1; a possible D gene is TRBD1 (6 bases). Germline V gene sequence: CDR1 SGDLS, CDR2 YYNGEE. The CDR3 is 14 amino acids. V was shortened by 0 bases and J by 3 bases, with 9 bases between the two germline ends. The CDR3 loop is CASSVANRDTEAFF. CDR3 coding DNA: TGTGCCAGCAGCGTAGCGAACAGGGACACTGAAGCTTTCTTT.

The genes are TRBV7-2 and TRBJ2-2; D gene unclear. Between the trimmed V and J ends, which lost 8 bases and 4 bases, there was a span of 11 bases. Germline V gene lookup returns CDR1 SGHTA and CDR2 FQGNSA. The CDR3 contains 13 residues. The CDR3 protein is CASDRSATGELFF. The CDR3 DNA is TGTGCCAGCGATCGGAGCGCCACCGGGGAGCTGTTTTTT.

The rearrangement links TRBV7-3 to TRBJ2-3, with 13 bases aligning to TRBD2. CDR1 is SGHTA and CDR2 is FQGTGA in the germline V gene. The CDR3 runs to 16 residues. V shed 2 bases and J 1 base; nucleotides not matched to a gene: 0. CDR3: CASSLGLAGGTDTQYF. In DNA, the CDR3 is TGTGCCAGCAGCTTAGGACTAGCGGGGGGCACAGATACGCAGTATTTT.

The V call is TRBV28, the J call TRBJ1-5; D ambiguous. Germline assignment: CDR1 MDHEN and CDR2 SYDVKM. V was pared by 8 bases and J by 2 bases, with 13 bases between. This CDR3 is built from 14 residues. Written as DNA, the CDR3 is TGTGCCAGCTTTCCCTACAGCCGCAATCAGCCCCAGCATTTT. Protein product: CASFPYSRNQPQHF.

This rearrangement joins TRBV24-1 to TRBJ2-7; 12 bases line up with TRBD2. In germline, CDR1 is KGHDR, CDR2 SFDVKD. The ends lost 5 bases at V and 2 bases at J; junction bases unmatched: 12. This CDR3 region has 18 residues. CDR3 residues: CATSAASGRGALTYEQYF. The CDR3 nucleotides read TGTGCCACCAGTGCGGCTAGCGGGAGGGGTGCCCTAACCTACGAGCAGTACTTC.

The chain employs TRBV7-9 and TRBJ2-4; TRBD1 aligns across 8 bases. The V segment lost 3 bases and the J segment 12 bases; nucleotides outside the gene matches: 10. The CDR3 extends over 14 amino acids. Germline CDR1 and CDR2: SEHNR and FQNEAQ (reference sequence). For the CDR3, the DNA is TGTGCCAGCAGCTTGGCAGGGGGCGTCGTGGGTCAGTACTTC. This gives the protein CASSLAGGVVGQYF.

The CDR3 coding sequence is TGTGCCAGCAGATTAATGGGGGTGGGCAATCAGCCCCAGCATTTT. This translates into CASRLMGVGNQPQHF. The chain couples TRBV7-2 to TRBJ1-5; a possible D gene is TRBD1 (5 bases). The CDR3 is made up of 15 amino acids. Germline V CDR1 and CDR2: SGHTA, FQGNSA. V shed 6 bases and J shed 2 bases, with 14 bases lying between them.

This chain connects TRBV6-5 to TRBJ2-5; D is unresolved. V shed 7 bases and J shed 5 bases, with 11 bases lying between them. CDR1 is MNHEY and CDR2 is SVGAGI in the germline V gene. There are 12 residues in the CDR3. In nucleotides, the CDR3 is TGTGCCAGCAAGGCAGGCTCGGAGACCCAGTACTTC. Its translation is CASKAGSETQYF.

The gene calls are TRBV7-2 and TRBJ2-5, with no clear D. Germline CDR1 is SGHTA and CDR2 is FQGNSA. The V gene lost 5 bases and the J gene lost 2 bases, with 12 bases spanning the gap. This CDR3 spans 14 amino acids. The CDR3 DNA reads as TGTGCCAGCAGCCTTCCCCCCAGACAAGAGACCCAGTACTTC. The encoded protein is CASSLPPRQETQYF.

J is TRBJ1-2 and V is TRBV5-6, with D possibly matching TRBD1 (6 bases). The V end was cut by 4 bases, the J end by 0 bases, with 13 bases between. CDR3 length: 15 residues. Germline loops: CDR1 SGHDT, CDR2 YYEEEE. The CDR3 coding sequence is TGTGCCAGCAGCCCCGTGGGGGGCGCTAACTATGGCTACACCTTC. As protein: CASSPVGGANYGYTF.

J is TRBJ2-2 and V is TRBV6-5; D not resolved. CDR3 size: 13 residues. With 1 base removed from V and 7 bases from J, the gap between germline ends came to 7 bases. The germline gives CDR1 MNHEY, CDR2 SVGAGI. The CDR3 loop is CASSYLRDGELFF. In nucleotides, the CDR3 is TGTGCCAGCAGTTACTTACGCGACGGGGAGCTGTTTTTT.

The chain employs TRBV2 and TRBJ1-5; D is unclear. Trimming shortened V by 4 bases and J by 4 bases, and 8 bases separated the two germline ends. This CDR3 has 13 amino acids. Germline loops: CDR1 SNHLY, CDR2 FYNNEI. The CDR3 spells CASSVEANQPQHF. In nucleotides, the CDR3 is TGTGCCAGCAGTGTTGAGGCGAATCAGCCCCAGCATTTT.

This clone has just one count. The V call is TRBV6-2 or TRBV6-3, the J call TRBJ1-5; D is ambiguous. This CDR3 is 13 amino acids long. Per the germline V gene, CDR1 is MNHEY and CDR2 is SVGEGT. Trimming took 0 bases from V and 9 from J, leaving 9 bases between them. CDR3 in amino acids: CASSYSRERPQHF. CDR3 coding DNA: TGTGCCAGCAGTTACTCGAGGGAACGGCCCCAGCATTTT.

The gene calls are TRBV5-1 and TRBJ2-7; TRBD2 agrees at 9 bases. CDR1 SGHRS and CDR2 YFSETQ come from the germline V gene. This CDR3 contains 15 residues. V lost 5 bases, J lost 1 base, and 7 bases stayed unmatched. The chain's CDR3 is CASSFETSGSYEQYF. The CDR3 bases are TGCGCCAGCAGTTTCGAGACTAGCGGATCCTACGAGCAGTACTTC.

The chain is built from TRBV6-6 and TRBJ2-4, with D unresolved. The V end lost 5 bases, the J end lost 2 bases, and 19 bases lay between the germline ends. This CDR3 is 17 amino acids long. Germline-derived CDR1 and CDR2 are MNHNY and SVGAGI (reference sequence). The chain's CDR3 is CASSRAFSGVTKNIQYF. The DNA for the CDR3 is TGTGCCAGCAGTCGGGCTTTTTCAGGAGTAACCAAAAACATTCAGTACTTC.

The chain joins TRBV4-3 to TRBJ1-3; TRBD1 matches at 8 bases. V was clipped by 4 bases and J by 2 bases; unmatched bases: 1. The CDR3 length is 14 residues. Germline CDR1 is LGHNA and CDR2 is YSLEER. This chain's CDR3 is CASSLTGAGNTIYF. The CDR3 nucleotides read TGCGCCAGCAGCCTGACAGGGGCTGGAAACACCATATATTTT.

A single count supports this clone. This chain joins TRBV3-1 (or the pseudogene TRBV3-2) and TRBJ1-5, with 8 bases aligning to TRBD1. V shed 1 base and J 3 bases; nucleotides not matched to a gene: 5. There are 16 residues in the CDR3. Germline V lookup: CDR1 LGHDT, CDR2 YNNKEL (reference sequence). CDR3 sequence reads: CASSQGAGGPNQPQHF. CDR3 coding DNA: TGTGCCAGCAGCCAAGGGGCAGGGGGCCCCAATCAGCCCCAGCATTTT.

The J gene is TRBJ1-1, the V gene TRBV6-2 or TRBV6-3, with a possible D match to TRBD1 (5 bases). The germline V and J ends were trimmed by 2 bases and 2 bases, with 6 bases remaining between them. Looked up from germline, CDR1 is MNHEY and CDR2 is SVGEGT. This CDR3 has 13 amino acids. The CDR3 protein is CASSYQGNTEAFF. In nucleotides, the CDR3 is TGTGCCAGCAGTTACCAGGGAAACACTGAAGCTTTCTTT.

This clone was seen a handful of times. The chain has TRBV7-2 and TRBJ2-7, with 7 positions matching TRBD2. The CDR3 runs to 14 residues. V shed 5 bases, J shed 8 bases, and the junction held 12 bases outside the gene matches. The germline V gene has CDR1 SGHTA and CDR2 FQGNSA. The CDR3 nucleotides are TGTGCCAGCAGCCTAAGTCCAGGGACTACGAAGCAGTACTTC. It specifies CASSLSPGTTKQYF.

This clone has just one count. The V gene is TRBV10-3, the J gene TRBJ1-6, with 9 bases aligning to TRBD1. CDR1 and CDR2 (germline): ENHRY, SYGVKD. V trimming: 8 bases; J trimming: 7 bases; junction bases outside the gene matches: 9. This CDR3 comprises 15 residues. The CDR3 sequence: CAIREGQGSNSPLHF. CDR3 DNA: TGTGCCATCCGAGAAGGACAGGGGAGCAATTCACCCCTCCACTTT.

The V and J genes are TRBV6-5 and TRBJ1-1, with 8 bases lining up with TRBD1. J gave up 0 bases and V 6 bases, and 6 bases lay outside the gene matches. CDR1 and CDR2 from the germline V gene are MNHEY and SVGAGI. The CDR3 extends over 15 amino acids. CDR3 sequence (DNA): TGTGCCAGCAGGGACAGGGATCCCATGAACACTGAAGCTTTCTTT. Translated: CASRDRDPMNTEAFF.

The rearrangement links TRBV28 to TRBJ2-7; no definite D call. V gave up 3 bases and J gave up 2 bases, with 17 bases separating them. Germline V CDR1 and CDR2: MDHEN, SYDVKM. This CDR3 is 16 amino acids long. DNA for the CDR3: TGTGCCAGCAGTTTTGCTCTGGCAGTCTTAACCTACGAGCAGTACTTC. This gives the protein CASSFALAVLTYEQYF.

CDR3 nucleotides: TGTGCCTGGGCGGGGCGGGGTGGGTTTTTAGGACAGCAGTTCTTC. It codes for CAWAGRGGFLGQQFF. The V gene is TRBV30, the J gene TRBJ2-1; tentative D call: TRBD2 (6 bases). The CDR3 extends over 15 amino acids. Trimming removed 5 bases at V and 11 bases at J, with 25 bases between. CDR1 and CDR2 from the germline V gene are GTSNPN and SVGIG (reference sequence).